The clone carrying this T cell receptor beta chain was observed a few times. Its target is unknown. The PCR contained 60 Vbeta and 13 Jbeta primers. Libraries were prepared by immunoSEQ multiplex PCR; TCRdb keeps only in-frame clonotypes and omits some of them. Found here are roughly 120,000 clones, about three quarters of them singletons; the top ten hold roughly 13%. The entry originates in a study of cytomegalovirus exposure and HLA in healthy donors. Study outcomes and limitations: Common viral pathogens were later found to be apparently linked to several of the most significant clusters. A later analysis linked a missense DCLRE1C variant to TCR beta V- and J-gene trimming. In a later analysis, HLA-associated TCR beta chains were more clonally expanded than equally common others. A later analysis linked around 17,000 TCR beta sequences to HLA alleles at 0.05 false discovery rate.

The CDR3 sequence is 14 residues long. CDR1 SNHLY and CDR2 FYNNEI come from the germline V gene. V lost 4 bases and J 3 bases, leaving 9 bases between the germline ends. The origin of this receptor is a woman between 55 and 75 years old in good health and CMV-seropositive. J is TRBJ2-2 and V is TRBV2; D is undetermined. The specimen was PBMCs. The CDR3 region has the DNA TGTGCCAGCAGTGGTCTAGTTGACACCGGGGAGCTGTTTTTT. Translated: CASSGLVDTGELFF. The whole variable domain, filled in from reference TRBV2 and TRBJ2-2, reads EPEVTQTPSHQVTQMGQEVILRCVPISNHLYFYWYRQILGQKVEFLVSFYNNEISEKSEIFDDQFSVERPDGSNFTLKIRSTKLEDSAMYFCASSGLVDTGELFFGEGSRLTVL.